This T cell receptor beta chain was recorded in a study of blood T cell repertoires in COVID-19. In the study overall: Material from acute and convalescent COVID-19 was sourced from the United States, Italy and Spain. PBMCs, B-cell-depleted T cells, or T cells provided the cDNA or gDNA that made up the material.

The V gene end was trimmed by 2 bases and the J gene end by 2 bases; junction bases not matched to a gene: 9. CDR3 size: 17 residues. CDR1 and CDR2 from the germline V gene are LGHDT and YNNKEL (reference sequence). In Seattle, patients joined the study during active infection and were tracked longitudinally. As handled by the study authors: From reference gene primer amplification, estimates of nucleated cell counts were derived. Some clones are missing from TCRdb's copy, which holds only in-frame ones; the method was immunoSEQ multiplex PCR. V and J calls and clone size are copied from that table; D and trimming were computed from the DNA. Of some 520,000 clones listed, 75% to 90% are singletons.

This TCR was sampled from a man aged 18 to 30 with COVID-19, enrolled during active disease. Sequenced: peripheral blood. The rearrangement joins TRBV3-1 (or the pseudogene TRBV3-2) to TRBJ2-7; the match to TRBD2 covers 10 bases. Here the CDR3 DNA reads TGTGCCAGCAGCCAACTAGCGGGGGCCCGGTCCCCCTACGAGCAGTACTTC. It encodes CASSQLAGARSPYEQYF.